Each of the 24 T cell receptor beta chains below was sequenced from the same sample in a study of cytomegalovirus exposure and HLA in healthy donors. Vbeta (60) and Jbeta (13) primers were used in the PCR. TCRdb's copy holds only in-frame clones and misses some; the assay was immunoSEQ multiplex PCR. The sample gives some 180,000 clones, roughly four fifths of which show up once; 1.9% is in the top ten. The sequenced material came from PBMCs. The source is a man aged 25-45 years in good health and CMV-seronegative.

The V call is TRBV6-1, the J call TRBJ2-1; weak D call: TRBD2 (5 bases). Looked up from germline, CDR1 is MNHNS and CDR2 is SASEGT. V lost 2 bases and J 15 bases, leaving 14 bases between the germline ends. The CDR3 runs to 12 residues. CDR3 DNA sequence: TGTGCCAGCAGTGAACTGGGGAGCCCCGGGTTCTTC. This codes for CASSELGSPGFF.

The chain links TRBV7-9 to TRBJ2-7, with a possible D match to TRBD1 (5 bases). CDR1 SEHNR and CDR2 FQNEAQ come from the germline V gene (reference sequence). CDR3 length equals 13 residues. Trimming shortened V by 10 bases and J by 1 base, and 14 bases separated the two germline ends. The chain's CDR3 is CATEPDSSYEQYF. CDR3 coding DNA: TGTGCCACCGAACCAGACAGTTCCTACGAGCAGTACTTC.

A few counts support this clone. The chain has TRBV6-5 and TRBJ1-1, with 7 bases that match TRBD1. CDR3 size: 15 residues. The ends lost 5 bases at V and 7 bases at J; junction bases unmatched: 13. Per the germline V gene, CDR1 is MNHEY and CDR2 is SVGAGI. The CDR3 bases are TGTGCCAGCAGTCGACAGGGTAGTCTTCGAATTGAAGCTTTCTTT. This gives the protein CASSRQGSLRIEAFF.

The chain couples TRBV28 to TRBJ1-1; D call uncertain. The CDR3 spans 15 residues. Germline lookup yields CDR1 MDHEN and CDR2 SYDVKM. V was shortened by 6 bases and J by 6 bases, with 20 bases between the two germline ends. CDR3 loop: CASRTVLGGRAEAFF. DNA for the CDR3: TGTGCCAGCAGAACCGTACTGGGAGGTCGGGCTGAAGCTTTCTTT. Variable domain in full (rest from reference TRBV28 and TRBJ1-1): DVKVTQSSRYLVKRTGEKVFLECVQDMDHENMFWYRQDPGLGLRLIYFSYDVKMKEKGDIPEGYSVSREKKERFSLILESASTNQTSMYLCASRTVLGGRAEAFFGQGTRLTVV.

A few counts support this clone. The chain couples TRBV7-9 to TRBJ1-3, with D possibly TRBD1 on 5 matching bases. Germline loops: CDR1 SEHNR, CDR2 FQNEAQ (reference sequence). The V and J ends lost 11 bases and 2 bases respectively, with 13 bases between them. The CDR3 has 13 amino acids. The CDR3 spells CAVPRGAGNTIYF. CDR3 sequence (DNA): TGTGCCGTCCCTCGGGGGGCTGGAAACACCATATATTTT.

This clone was seen only a few times. The CDR3 sequence is CASSLYPRRGSNEKLFF. CDR3 nucleotides: TGTGCCAGCAGTTTATACCCCCGCAGGGGCTCTAATGAAAAACTGTTTTTT. This chain uses TRBV27 with TRBJ1-4; perhaps TRBD1 as D (6 bases). The V end was cut by 1 base, the J end by 3 bases, with 15 bases between. The CDR3 runs to 17 residues. Germline CDR1 reads MNHEY; CDR2 reads SMNVEV (reference sequence).

This clone has a handful of counts. The V call is TRBV7-9, the J call TRBJ2-7, with D uncertain. This CDR3 contains 14 residues. The germline CDR1 and CDR2 sequences are SEHNR and FQNEAQ (reference sequence). V was shortened by 2 bases and J by 2 bases, with 10 bases between the two germline ends. The CDR3 is CASSLLSETYEQYF. The CDR3 DNA reads TGTGCCAGCAGCTTATTATCTGAGACCTACGAGCAGTACTTC.

The CDR3 region has the DNA TGTGCCAGCAGCGTAGGCCCCGGGGGATACGAGCAGTACTTC. Protein: CASSVGPGGYEQYF. This chain joins TRBV9 and TRBJ2-7, with a possible D match to TRBD2 (6 bases). The CDR3 is made up of 14 amino acids. Germline V gene data show CDR1 as SGDLS and CDR2 as YYNGEE. V was pared by 0 bases and J by 4 bases, with 11 bases between.

This clone was found a few times. This rearrangement joins TRBV10-1 to TRBJ2-7, with TRBD2 identical over 11 bases. This CDR3 has 14 residues. Germline CDR1 is WNHNN and CDR2 is SYGVQD (reference sequence). The trim removed 5 bases at V and 4 bases at J, leaving 4 bases unmatched. CDR3 sequence: CASSPGTSGYEQYF. CDR3 sequence (DNA): TGCGCCAGCAGTCCCGGGACTAGCGGTTACGAGCAGTACTTC.

This clone came up a few times. V gene TRBV4-2 combines with J gene TRBJ2-1; tentatively, D is TRBD2 (5 bases). V was clipped by 1 base and J by 5 bases, with 15 bases between them. This CDR3 is 16 amino acids long. CDR1 is LGHNA, CDR2 YNFKEQ, per germline. The CDR3 bases are TGTGCCAGCAGCCAAGGAGAAGTGGGAGTGGACAATGAGCAGTTCTTC. It specifies CASSQGEVGVDNEQFF.

The chain uses TRBV7-6 and TRBJ2-7; D is undetermined. CDR3 length: 12 residues. V was clipped by 0 bases and J by 6 bases, with 6 bases between them. Germline V gene lookup returns CDR1 SGHVS and CDR2 FNYEAQ. The CDR3: CASSLASREQYF. CDR3 sequence (DNA): TGTGCCAGCAGCTTAGCCTCCCGCGAGCAGTACTTC.

The rearrangement joins TRBV11-2 to TRBJ2-5; D possibly corresponds to TRBD1 (5 bases). The CDR3 is made up of 17 amino acids. Germline V lookup: CDR1 SGHAT, CDR2 FQNNGV. V lost 0 bases, J lost 3 bases, and 17 bases lay in between. Here the CDR3 DNA reads TGTGCCAGCAGCTTAGATTACCGGGCCTTAGGGGAAGAGACCCAGTACTTC. It yields the protein CASSLDYRALGEETQYF.

The rearrangement links TRBV7-3 to TRBJ2-7; TRBD2 aligns across 8 bases. V shed 2 bases and J 6 bases; nucleotides not matched to a gene: 6. Germline values: CDR1 SGHTA, CDR2 FQGTGA. There are 14 residues in the CDR3. The CDR3 DNA reads as TGTGCCAGCAGCTTATTAGCGGGATCGTCCGAGCAGTACTTC. Translation gives CASSLLAGSSEQYF.

The genes are TRBV7-3 and TRBJ2-1; 8 bases line up with TRBD1. The length of the CDR3 is 15 residues. V gave up 4 bases and J gave up 2 bases; unmatched junction bases: 4. CDR1 SGHTA and CDR2 FQGTGA come from the germline V gene. The CDR3 is CASSSDRVPYNEQFF. The CDR3 DNA sequence: TGTGCCAGCAGCTCGGACAGGGTGCCCTACAATGAGCAGTTCTTC.

The genes are TRBV14 and TRBJ2-7; TRBD2 might be the D (6 bases). V lost 5 bases, J lost 8 bases, and 16 bases lay in between. This CDR3 is built from 13 residues. Germline V gene sequence: CDR1 SGHDN, CDR2 FVKESK. The CDR3, as DNA: TGTGCCAGCAGCTCAAGCTACCGGGAGAAGCAGTACTTC. Protein: CASSSSYREKQYF.

V usage is TRBV2 and J usage is TRBJ1-2, with D unclear. Germline V gives CDR1 SNHLY, CDR2 FYNNEI. V dropped 9 bases and J dropped 8 bases, with 10 bases sitting between them. The CDR3 extends over 10 amino acids. The DNA for the CDR3 is TGTGCCAGAACTAAGGAGGGCTACACCTTC. Residues: CARTKEGYTF.

The V and J genes are TRBV10-1 and TRBJ2-1, with D maybe TRBD2 (6 bases). CDR3 length: 15 residues. The germline V and J ends were trimmed by 3 bases and 4 bases, with 13 bases remaining between them. The germline gives CDR1 WNHNN, CDR2 SYGVQD (reference sequence). This chain's CDR3 is CASSDNSRGYNEQFF. The CDR3 bases are TGCGCCAGCAGTGATAATAGCCGGGGGTACAATGAGCAGTTCTTC.

This chain joins TRBV27 and TRBJ2-3, with TRBD2 identical over 11 bases. Trimming took 4 bases from V and 4 from J; bases not matched to a gene: 7. Germline V CDR1 and CDR2: MNHEY, SMNVEV (reference sequence). This CDR3 is built from 16 residues. The CDR3 sequence is CASSSRGTSGPDTQYF. The CDR3 nucleotides read TGTGCCAGCAGTTCCCGGGGGACTAGCGGTCCAGATACGCAGTATTTT.

The V gene is TRBV6-6, the J gene TRBJ2-1; 9 bases fit TRBD2. This CDR3 spans 14 amino acids. Trimming cost V 5 bases and J 8 bases; bases outside gene matches: 7. The germline V gene encodes CDR1 MNHNY and CDR2 SVGAGI (reference sequence). CDR3 amino acids: CASSGTSSNYEQFF. CDR3 nucleotide sequence: TGTGCCAGCAGTGGGACTAGCTCTAATTATGAGCAGTTCTTC.

J is TRBJ1-5 and V is TRBV5-4, with D uncertain. There are 13 residues in the CDR3. Germline CDR1 and CDR2: SGHNT and YYREEE (reference sequence). V lost 0 bases and J lost 7, with 8 bases in between. CDR3 DNA sequence: TGTGCCAGCAGCTTGGAAGGCGGGCAGCCCCAGCATTTT. Its protein is CASSLEGGQPQHF.

This clone appeared a few times. The chain employs TRBV4-2 and TRBJ2-2; D might be TRBD2 (5 bases). This CDR3 comprises 17 residues. Germline V gives CDR1 LGHNA, CDR2 YNFKEQ. Trimming took off 2 bases at V and 3 bases at J, with 16 bases between the two ends. CDR3 coding DNA: TGTGCCAGCAGCCAACTGTACGGGAAAAGGGACACCGGGGAGCTGTTTTTT. Its translation is CASSQLYGKRDTGELFF.

The chain employs TRBV14 and TRBJ1-2; tentatively, D is TRBD1 (6 bases). Germline CDR1 reads SGHDN; CDR2 reads FVKESK. This CDR3 comprises 13 residues. The V end lost 3 bases, the J end lost 8 bases, and 13 bases lay between the germline ends. The CDR3 is CASSQVKGGGYTF. Here the CDR3 DNA reads TGTGCCAGCAGCCAGGTCAAAGGGGGAGGCTACACCTTC.

The chain joins TRBV13 to TRBJ1-4, with a possible D match to TRBD1 (5 bases). Germline V gene sequence: CDR1 PRHDT, CDR2 FYEKMQ (reference sequence). The CDR3 is 15 residues long. Trimming pared 3 bases from V and 2 bases from J, leaving 10 bases between. This CDR3 reads CASSFRVATNEKLFF. In DNA, the CDR3 is TGTGCCAGCAGCTTCAGGGTTGCGACTAATGAAAAACTGTTTTTT.

V is TRBV7-3 and J is TRBJ2-1; 8 positions match TRBD1. The CDR3 runs to 14 residues. The J segment lost 9 bases and the V segment lost 2 bases, leaving 6 bases of the junction unmatched. Germline V CDR1 and CDR2: SGHTA, FQGTGA. The CDR3 coding sequence is TGTGCCAGCAGCTTAGCAGGGGGCAAGGCTGAGCAGTTCTTC. Protein sequence: CASSLAGGKAEQFF. Full variable domain (rest looked up from reference TRBV7-3 and TRBJ2-1): GAGVSQTPSNKVTEKGKYVELRCDPISGHTALYWYRQSLGQGPEFLIYFQGTGAADDSGLPNDRFFAVRPEGSVSTLKIQRTERGDSAVYLCASSLAGGKAEQFFGPGTRLTVL.